A single sample gave rise to the 22 T cell receptor beta chains below, sequenced in a study of T-cell reconstitution after alpha-beta-depleted transplantation in children. Notes on the study in general: At the one-year point after transplant, T-cell counts and TCRbeta diversity were found to come mostly from T cells that had been newly produced.

No antigen has been identified for these receptors. Unique molecular identifiers were used in preparing the TCRbeta library. MiXCR, run by TCRdb on the PCR reads, gives a single entry per CDR3 protein. Here the sample spans about 290,000 distinct CDR3 sequences, almost 8% being singletons. The source material was peripheral blood, sampled 360 days after TCRalphabeta/CD19-depleted stem cell transplant. These receptors originate from a female patient between 2 and 15 years old who had a stem cell transplant for Fanconi anemia, so the T cells may come from the graft donor.

This clonotype appeared a few times. The chain links TRBV18 to TRBJ2-3; D is undetermined. Germline loops: CDR1 KGHSH, CDR2 LQKENI. The V gene lost 3 bases and the J gene lost 6 bases, with 10 bases spanning the gap. CDR3 size: 13 residues. CDR3 region: CASSPYPWDTQYF. The CDR3, as DNA: TGTGCCAGCTCACCGTACCCCTGGGATACGCAGTATTTT.

This clonotype was found many times. The V call is TRBV18, the J call TRBJ2-3, with D maybe TRBD2 (5 bases). V shed 1 base and J shed 1 base, with 12 bases lying between them. Per the germline V gene, CDR1 is KGHSH and CDR2 is LQKENI. This CDR3 is 16 amino acids long. CDR3 in amino acids: CASSPLERGGTDTQYF. CDR3 in DNA: TGTGCCAGCTCACCACTGGAACGGGGTGGCACAGATACGCAGTATTTT.

This clonotype has ten or more counts. The V call is TRBV10-3, the J call TRBJ2-5, with 12 bases matching TRBD2. This CDR3 is 15 amino acids long. The ends lost 5 bases at V and 5 bases at J; junction bases unmatched: 6. From germline, CDR1 is ENHRY and CDR2 SYGVKD. As DNA, the CDR3 is TGTGCCATCAGTACCGGACTAGCGGGGACGGAGACCCAGTACTTC. Translated: CAISTGLAGTETQYF.

This clonotype was picked up a small number of times. The chain joins TRBV5-6 to TRBJ2-2, with D maybe TRBD2 (6 bases). The V gene's germline CDR1 is SGHDT and CDR2 YYEEEE. The V end lost 4 bases, the J end lost 0 bases, and 13 bases lay between the germline ends. This CDR3 has 16 amino acids. CDR3 region: CASSLRRDANTGELFF. For the CDR3, the DNA is TGTGCCAGCAGCCTTCGGCGGGACGCGAACACCGGGGAGCTGTTTTTT.

J is TRBJ1-2 and V is TRBV20-1; D not certain. The length of the CDR3 is 15 residues. V lost 0 bases and J 4 bases, leaving 15 bases between the germline ends. Germline V gene lookup returns CDR1 DFQATT and CDR2 SNEGSKA (reference sequence). CDR3 sequence reads: CSARDPWLGLYGYTF. CDR3 bases: TGCAGTGCTAGAGACCCATGGCTGGGCCTCTATGGCTACACCTTC.

Only a few counts were recorded for this clonotype. The chain carries TRBV7-8 and TRBJ2-2, with TRBD2 matching over 10 bases. Per the germline V gene, CDR1 is SGHVS and CDR2 is FQNEAQ. The CDR3 runs 14 residues. Trimming at V came to 8 bases and at J to 6 bases, leaving 6 bases not matched to a gene. The chain's CDR3 is CASRLAGSSGELFF. The CDR3 DNA sequence: TGTGCCAGCCGACTAGCGGGTTCTTCCGGGGAGCTGTTTTTT. The full variable domain, with the rest looked up from reference TRBV7-8 and TRBJ2-2, is GAGVSQSPRYKVAKRGQDVALRCDPISGHVSLFWYQQALGQGPEFLTYFQNEAQLDKSGLPSDRFFAERPEGSVSTLKIQRTQQEDSAVYLCASRLAGSSGELFFGEGSRLTVL.

The chain uses TRBV20-1 and TRBJ2-7; 8 nucleotides match TRBD1. CDR1 is DFQATT, CDR2 SNEGSKA, per germline (reference sequence). This CDR3 contains 16 residues. With 4 bases clipped from V and 3 bases from J, the junction kept 14 bases outside the gene matches. Here the CDR3 DNA reads TGCAGTGCTACCCGGGACAGGCAGGGTGTTGGCTACGAGCAGTACTTC. It is translated as CSATRDRQGVGYEQYF.

This clonotype was seen many times. This chain connects TRBV20-1 to TRBJ1-1; D unresolved. Trimming left V 3 bases short and J 2 bases short, with 16 bases between. The CDR3 is made up of 15 amino acids. Germline V gives CDR1 DFQATT, CDR2 SNEGSKA (reference sequence). Here the CDR3 DNA reads TGCAGTGCTAGCACGTCCCGGCAGCTAAACACTGAAGCTTTCTTT. Translation gives CSASTSRQLNTEAFF.

In its sample, this clonotype was seen many times. The chain carries TRBV7-8 and TRBJ2-5; the match to TRBD1 covers 12 bases. Trimming removed 1 base from V and 5 bases from J; junction bases left unmatched: 5. The CDR3 sequence is 16 residues long. From germline, CDR1 is SGHVS and CDR2 FQNEAQ. The CDR3 sequence is CASSLDGTGGMETQYF. In nucleotides, the CDR3 is TGTGCCAGCAGCTTAGATGGGACAGGGGGCATGGAGACCCAGTACTTC.

The table lists this clonotype with many counts. This rearrangement joins TRBV5-1 to TRBJ1-1; a weak D match, TRBD1 (6 bases). This CDR3 has 14 residues. The germline V and J ends were trimmed by 4 bases and 1 base, with 11 bases remaining between them. The V gene's germline CDR1 is SGHRS and CDR2 YFSETQ. The CDR3 sequence is CASSAGQTNTEAFF. CDR3 DNA sequence: TGCGCCAGCAGCGCGGGACAAACGAACACTGAAGCTTTCTTT.

This clonotype was found many times. The chain combines TRBV5-1 with TRBJ2-3; D not certain. This CDR3 has 14 residues. V lost 0 bases and J lost 0, with 5 bases in between. Germline V gene lookup returns CDR1 SGHRS and CDR2 YFSETQ. The DNA of the CDR3 is TGCGCCAGCAGCTTGGGTTACAGCACAGATACGCAGTATTTT. This encodes CASSLGYSTDTQYF.

This clonotype was recorded at least ten times. Its ends do not fully match the called genes, so a read error is possible. V gene TRBV6-2 or TRBV6-3 combines with J gene TRBJ2-2, with unresolved D. CDR1 is MNHEY, CDR2 SVGEGT, per germline. The length of the CDR3 is 12 residues. The CDR3 reads CASSYWAGELFF. The CDR3 nucleotides are TGTGCCAGCAGCTACTGGGCTGGGGAGCTGTTTTTT.

This clonotype was counted ten times or more. The chain joins TRBV28 to TRBJ2-7; D is perhaps TRBD1 (5 bases). The V gene's germline CDR1 is MDHEN and CDR2 SYDVKM. Trimming left V 6 bases short and J 7 bases short, with 16 bases between. CDR3 length: 13 residues. The CDR3 nucleotides read TGTGCCAGCAGCCCAGGGCTGACAGCTGAGCAGTACGTC. It yields the protein CASSPGLTAEQYV.

CDR3 sequence (DNA): TGTGCCAGCAGCGCCCGGGGCTATAATGAAAAACTGTTTTTT. Translating it yields CASSARGYNEKLFF. V and J are TRBV9 and TRBJ1-4, with D possibly being TRBD1 (5 bases). V shed 3 bases and J shed 4 bases, with 10 bases lying between them. This CDR3 spans 14 amino acids. CDR1 and CDR2 from the germline V gene are SGDLS and YYNGEE. The full variable domain, completed using reference TRBV9 and TRBJ1-4, is DSGVTQTPKHLITATGQRVTLRCSPRSGDLSVYWYQQSLDQGLQFLIQYYNGEERAKGNILERFSAQQFPDLHSELNLSSLELGDSALYFCASSARGYNEKLFFGSGTQLSVL.

This clonotype was picked up many times. This rearrangement joins TRBV7-3 to TRBJ2-2; TRBD2 agrees at 7 bases. Germline CDR1 is SGHTA and CDR2 is FQGTGA. There are 18 residues in the CDR3. Trimming removed 4 bases from V and 0 bases from J; junction bases left unmatched: 11. The chain's CDR3 is CASSSYDPLAANTGELFF. CDR3 nucleotide sequence: TGTGCCAGCAGCTCTTATGATCCCCTAGCGGCGAACACCGGGGAGCTGTTTTTT.

The chain joins TRBV11-1 to TRBJ2-1; 14 nucleotides line up with TRBD2. CDR3 size: 19 residues. V shed 3 bases, J shed 4 bases, and the junction held 11 bases outside the gene matches. Germline V gene sequence: CDR1 SGHAT, CDR2 FQDESV (reference sequence). The CDR3 sequence is CASSFLTSGGAPLYNEQFF. The CDR3, as DNA: TGTGCCAGCAGCTTTCTGACTAGCGGGGGGGCCCCCCTTTACAATGAGCAGTTCTTC. Full variable domain (outside the CDR3, taken from reference TRBV11-1 and TRBJ2-1): EAEVAQSPRYKITEKSQAVAFWCDPISGHATLYWYRQILGQGPELLVQFQDESVVDDSQLPKDRFSAERLKGVDSTLKIQPAELGDSAMYLCASSFLTSGGAPLYNEQFFGPGTRLTVL.

Regarding this clonotype: Possible read error: a much larger clone is one base away. The chain recombines TRBV2 with TRBJ2-1; weak D call: TRBD2 (6 bases). The germline CDR1 and CDR2 sequences are SNHLY and FYNNEI. The CDR3 spans 17 residues. The CDR3 loop reads CASSGGISGIGVHEQFF. DNA for the CDR3: TGTGCTAGCAGCGGTGGGATTAGCGGAATCGGGGTCCATGAGCAGTTCTTC.

This clonotype was observed at least ten times. The CDR3 loop reads CASSLGVGEEKLFF. The CDR3 coding sequence is TGTGCCAGCAGTCTTGGGGTCGGGGAGGAAAAACTGTTTTTT. This rearrangement joins TRBV12-3 or TRBV12-4 to TRBJ1-4; D remains unclear. The CDR3 covers 14 residues. The V and J ends lost 5 bases and 8 bases respectively, with 15 bases between them.

The gene calls are TRBV4-2 and TRBJ1-3; D is uncertain. Trimming left V 1 base short and J 4 bases short, with 8 bases between. The germline V gene encodes CDR1 LGHNA and CDR2 YNFKEQ. The CDR3 loop spans 14 amino acids. CDR3 sequence reads: CASSQGAFGNTIYF. For the CDR3, the DNA is TGTGCCAGCAGCCAAGGGGCTTTCGGAAACACCATATATTTT.

This clonotype was observed at least ten times. The rearrangement uses TRBV28 and TRBJ1-4, with a weak D call TRBD1 (6 bases). This CDR3 region has 14 residues. V gave up 5 bases and J gave up 3 bases, with 10 bases separating them. Germline CDR1 reads MDHEN; CDR2 reads SYDVKM. CDR3 bases: TGTGCCAGCAGTAAACAGGGATCTAATGAAAAACTGTTTTTT. Its protein product is CASSKQGSNEKLFF.

Turning to this clonotype: Given a much more abundant clone one base away, this may be a read error. The rearrangement joins TRBV6-5 to TRBJ2-6; D not resolved. The germline V gene has CDR1 MNHEY and CDR2 SVGAGI. Trimming took off 4 bases at V and 1 base at J, with 8 bases between the two ends. The CDR3 is 15 residues long. In nucleotides, the CDR3 is TGTGCCAGCAGTTGTGGAGCGTCTGGGGCCAACGTCCTGACTTTC. It translates to CASSCGASGANVLTF.

This clonotype was seen ten or more times. The chain combines TRBV6-2 or TRBV6-3 with TRBJ1-1; possibly TRBD1 for D (5 bases). V lost 6 bases and J lost 2, with 10 bases in between. Germline CDR1 MNHEY, CDR2 SVGEGT. This CDR3 has 13 residues. The CDR3 protein is CASRGGGNTEAFF. The CDR3 bases are TGTGCCAGCAGGGGGGGAGGAAACACTGAAGCTTTCTTT.